The 22 T cell receptor beta chains presented below share a single source sample, sequenced in a study of preoperative IRX-2 immunotherapy in early breast cancer. The treatment: preoperative locoregional IRX-2 cytokine immunotherapy. Here immunoSEQ multiplex PCR was the method, and the copy in TCRdb shows in-frame clones only, minus some. The table records approximately 5,100 clones, about 60% of them present only once. The sequencing here drew on tumor tissue, taken before IRX-2 immunotherapy. Receptors originate from a human donor with breast cancer.

The rearrangement joins TRBV19 to TRBJ1-2, with D possibly TRBD1 on 5 matching bases. The length of the CDR3 is 14 residues. Per the germline V gene, CDR1 is LNHDA and CDR2 is SQIVND (reference sequence). The germline V and J ends were trimmed by 5 bases and 6 bases, with 16 bases remaining between them. This CDR3 is CASSFRDGRDGYTF. CDR3 nucleotide sequence: TGTGCCAGTAGTTTCCGGGACGGCCGAGATGGCTACACCTTC.

CDR3 region: CASRNGQGYAEAFF. The CDR3, as DNA: TGTGCCAGTAGGAACGGACAGGGGTACGCTGAAGCTTTCTTT. This chain joins TRBV19 and TRBJ1-1; 9 bases fit TRBD1. Trimming took 6 bases from V and 6 from J; bases not matched to a gene: 8. Per the germline V gene, CDR1 is LNHDA and CDR2 is SQIVND (reference sequence). This CDR3 region has 14 residues.

A few counts support this clone. The gene calls are TRBV11-3 and TRBJ2-1; TRBD1 matches at 11 bases. Germline V gene sequence: CDR1 SGHNT, CDR2 YENEEA. Trimming cost V 1 base and J 6 bases; bases outside gene matches: 2. The CDR3 covers 15 residues. CDR3 sequence (DNA): TGTGCCAGCAGCTTAGTGGGGACAGGGGGCAATGAGCAGTTCTTC. Protein sequence: CASSLVGTGGNEQFF. Together with reference TRBV11-3 and TRBJ2-1, the CDR3 gives the full variable domain: EAGVVQSPRYKIIEKKQPVAFWCNPISGHNTLYWYLQNLGQGPELLIRYENEEAVDDSQLPKDRFSAERLKGVDSTLKIQPAELGDSAVYLCASSLVGTGGNEQFFGPGTRLTVL.

The rearrangement uses TRBV6-8 and TRBJ2-5; D is uncertain. CDR1 MNHGY and CDR2 SAAAGT come from the germline V gene. The length of the CDR3 is 16 residues. Trimming shortened V by 0 bases and J by 2 bases, and 13 bases separated the two germline ends. The CDR3 region is CASSYSFTAMQETQYF. Here the CDR3 DNA reads TGTGCCAGCAGTTACTCGTTCACCGCAATGCAAGAGACCCAGTACTTC.

This chain links TRBV19 with TRBJ2-7; no reliable D call. Deletions cut 5 bases from V and 6 bases from J, with 14 bases between. The CDR3 contains 13 residues. Germline CDR1 is LNHDA and CDR2 is SQIVND (reference sequence). The CDR3 loop is CASSFRTGGEQYF. The CDR3 DNA is TGTGCCAGTAGTTTCCGGACCGGCGGCGAGCAGTACTTC.

The count of this clone is one. The chain couples TRBV2 to TRBJ2-1; D not certain. Trimming pared 4 bases from V and 12 bases from J, leaving 13 bases between. Germline V CDR1 and CDR2: SNHLY, FYNNEI. This CDR3 contains 12 residues. CDR3 residues: CASSGGPVGQFF. The DNA for the CDR3 is TGTGCCAGCAGTGGCGGCCCGGTGGGGCAGTTCTTC.

This rearrangement joins TRBV5-1 to TRBJ2-3; 8 positions agree with TRBD1. Germline V gene sequence: CDR1 SGHRS, CDR2 YFSETQ. Trimming at V came to 4 bases and at J to 1 base, leaving 2 bases not matched to a gene. This CDR3 region has 14 residues. This chain's CDR3 is CASSPGQGTDTQYF. The CDR3, as DNA: TGCGCCAGCAGCCCGGGACAGGGCACAGATACGCAGTATTTT.

This clone is classed as medium-sized. V usage is TRBV11-3 and J usage is TRBJ2-7; D is possibly TRBD1 or TRBD2 (5 bases each). This CDR3 spans 15 amino acids. Germline CDR1 and CDR2: SGHNT and YENEEA. Trimming left V 5 bases short and J 5 bases short, with 19 bases between. CDR3: CASSPQDSPVDEQYF. The CDR3, as DNA: TGTGCCAGCAGCCCACAGGACTCTCCAGTGGACGAGCAGTACTTC.

The chain is built from TRBV18 and TRBJ2-5, with D maybe TRBD1 (5 bases). Germline values: CDR1 KGHSH, CDR2 LQKENI. The ends were cut back, 1 base at V and 1 base at J, with 10 bases in the middle. The CDR3 loop spans 15 amino acids. CDR3 coding DNA: TGTGCCAGCTCACCACAAGACAGCCTCCAAGAGACCCAGTACTTC. Protein sequence: CASSPQDSLQETQYF.

The V and J genes are TRBV19 and TRBJ1-2; TRBD1 might be the D (6 bases). CDR3 length equals 17 residues. Germline assignment: CDR1 LNHDA and CDR2 SQIVND (reference sequence). Trimming removed 2 bases from V and 2 bases from J, with 18 bases in between. DNA of the CDR3: TGTGCCAGTAGTATACTTGGACAGCCAAGGTCCAACTATGGCTACACCTTC. Protein: CASSILGQPRSNYGYTF.

The chain couples TRBV6-8 to TRBJ1-2; no reliable D call. Germline CDR1 MNHGY, CDR2 SAAAGT. The CDR3 has 13 amino acids. Trimming took off 6 bases at V and 2 bases at J, with 10 bases between the two ends. DNA of the CDR3: TGTGCCAGCAGCCGACGGACCAACTATGGCTACACCTTC. It yields the protein CASSRRTNYGYTF.

The V gene is TRBV14, the J gene TRBJ2-2; maybe TRBD2 (5 bases). The V end lost 0 bases, the J end lost 3 bases, and 14 bases lay between the germline ends. The CDR3 length is 17 residues. Germline lookup yields CDR1 SGHDN and CDR2 FVKESK. CDR3 sequence: CASSQDPLAPDTGELFF. In nucleotides, the CDR3 is TGTGCCAGCAGCCAAGATCCCCTAGCTCCGGACACCGGGGAGCTGTTTTTT.

This clone came up a few times. The J gene is TRBJ2-1, the V gene TRBV6-8, with D hard to call. This CDR3 comprises 12 residues. V lost 0 bases to trimming and J lost 5 bases, with 2 bases between them. CDR1 and CDR2 from the germline V gene are MNHGY and SAAAGT. CDR3 DNA sequence: TGTGCCAGCAGTTACTCTAACAATGAGCAGTTCTTC. It codes for CASSYSNNEQFF.

The V call is TRBV19, the J call TRBJ2-7; no definite D call. The V gene lost 5 bases and the J gene lost 0 bases, with 11 bases spanning the gap. The CDR3 has 14 residues. Germline CDR1 is LNHDA and CDR2 is SQIVND (reference sequence). CDR3 in amino acids: CASSWQVDSYEQYF. The CDR3 DNA sequence: TGTGCCAGTAGTTGGCAGGTAGACTCCTACGAGCAGTACTTC.

The chain is built from TRBV18 and TRBJ2-3; D uncertain. CDR1 KGHSH and CDR2 LQKENI come from the germline V gene. The length of the CDR3 is 12 residues. V was trimmed by 6 bases and J by 2 bases, leaving 6 bases between them. The CDR3: CASSHYTDTQYF. The DNA of the CDR3 is TGTGCCAGCTCCCATTACACAGATACGCAGTATTTT. Together with reference TRBV18 and TRBJ2-3, the CDR3 gives the full variable domain: NAGVMQNPRHLVRRRGQEARLRCSPMKGHSHVYWYRQLPEEGLKFMVYLQKENIIDESGMPKERFSAEFPKEGPSILRIQQVVRGDSAAYFCASSHYTDTQYFGPGTRLTVL.

The rearrangement links TRBV6-8 to TRBJ2-6, with a weak D call TRBD1 (5 bases). The CDR3 is 17 amino acids. The V end was cut by 0 bases, the J end by 0 bases, with 9 bases between. Germline V gene sequence: CDR1 MNHGY, CDR2 SAAAGT. CDR3 in amino acids: CASSYSIGASGANVLTF. The CDR3 bases are TGTGCCAGCAGTTACTCGATTGGGGCCTCTGGGGCCAACGTCCTGACTTTC.

The chain uses TRBV7-6 and TRBJ2-1; 15 bases map to TRBD2. From germline, CDR1 is SGHVS and CDR2 FNYEAQ. This CDR3 comprises 19 residues. Unmatched junction bases numbered 14, after V lost 6 bases and J lost 5 bases. The CDR3 region has the DNA TGTGCCAGCAGTCTTGAAGGACTAGCGGGAGGGCCGAGGGACAATGAGCAGTTCTTC. As protein: CASSLEGLAGGPRDNEQFF.

The chain couples TRBV6-8 to TRBJ1-4, with TRBD1 matching 8 bases. Per germline, CDR1 MNHGY and CDR2 SAAAGT. The CDR3 length is 15 residues. V shed 8 bases and J 5 bases; nucleotides not matched to a gene: 10. CDR3 in DNA: TGTGCCAGCTACACACCGGACAGGGCAAATGAAAAACTGTTTTTT. Protein: CASYTPDRANEKLFF.

V is TRBV29-1 and J is TRBJ1-5, with no clear D. Germline CDR1 reads SQVTM; CDR2 reads ANQGSEA. The CDR3 length is 13 residues. V lost 7 bases to trimming and J lost 6 bases, with 16 bases between them. CDR3 protein: CSAADMSGQPQHF. The CDR3 DNA reads as TGCAGCGCTGCCGACATGAGCGGTCAGCCCCAGCATTTT.

V and J are TRBV5-1 and TRBJ2-5, with unresolved D. Germline V gives CDR1 SGHRS, CDR2 YFSETQ. Trimming took off 0 bases at V and 1 base at J, with 10 bases between the two ends. The CDR3 consists of 15 residues. The CDR3 is CASSLGVTSQETQYF. CDR3 bases: TGCGCCAGCAGCTTGGGGGTCACCTCCCAAGAGACCCAGTACTTC.

By its share, this clone is medium-sized. The V call is TRBV6-8, the J call TRBJ1-1; possible D gene TRBD1, 5 bases. CDR1 is MNHGY, CDR2 SAAAGT, per germline. Trimming took 2 bases from V and 6 from J, leaving 10 bases between them. The CDR3 totals 13 residues. In nucleotides, the CDR3 is TGTGCCAGCAGTTACGGGACTAGGTCTGAAGCTTTCTTT. Its protein is CASSYGTRSEAFF.

The gene calls are TRBV14 and TRBJ1-5; D call uncertain. The V gene lost 1 base and the J gene lost 7 bases, with 8 bases spanning the gap. Germline-derived CDR1 and CDR2 are SGHDN and FVKESK. CDR3 length: 13 residues. The CDR3 region is CASSQAGRQPQHF. In DNA, the CDR3 is TGTGCCAGCAGCCAAGCCGGCCGGCAGCCCCAGCATTTT.